These 21 T cell receptor beta chains came from one sample sequenced in a study of cytomegalovirus exposure and HLA in healthy donors. Vbeta (60) and Jbeta (13) primers were used in the PCR. TCRdb's copy holds only in-frame clones and misses some; the assay was immunoSEQ multiplex PCR. Here the sample spans tens of thousands of clones, roughly 80% being singletons. Material for sequencing was PBMCs. These receptors were taken from a girl under 10 years old in good health and CMV-seropositive.

The rearrangement links TRBV30 to TRBJ2-7; D gene unclear. Germline V gene sequence: CDR1 GTSNPN, CDR2 SVGIG (reference sequence). V lost 5 bases and J 3 bases, leaving 8 bases between the germline ends. This CDR3 contains 11 residues. Here the CDR3 DNA reads TGTGCCTGGCAAAGGAGCTACGAGCAGTACTTC. Its protein product is CAWQRSYEQYF. The full variable domain, its missing parts supplied by reference TRBV30 and TRBJ2-7, is SQTIHQWPATLVQPVGSPLSLECTVEGTSNPNLYWYRQAAGRGLQLLFYSVGIGQISSEVPQNLSASRPQDRQFILSSKKLLLSDSGFYLCAWQRSYEQYFGPGTRLTVT.

This clone was recorded only once. V usage is TRBV6-5 and J usage is TRBJ2-5; 8 nucleotides align to TRBD2. J was trimmed by 12 bases and V by 9 bases; bases with no gene match: 18. There are 14 residues in the CDR3. The germline V gene encodes CDR1 MNHEY and CDR2 SVGAGI. CDR3 in DNA: TGTGCCAGTGCCGGGACTAGGGACCGCCGCCAGGAGTACTTC. Its translation is CASAGTRDRRQEYF.

V is TRBV25-1 and J is TRBJ2-2, with TRBD1 matching 7 bases. The V gene end was trimmed by 4 bases and the J gene end by 0 bases; junction bases not matched to a gene: 5. Germline V CDR1 and CDR2: MGHDK, SYGVNS. The CDR3 contains 16 residues. The CDR3: CASSAVGTANTGELFF. CDR3 sequence (DNA): TGTGCCAGCAGTGCCGTGGGGACAGCGAACACCGGGGAGCTGTTTTTT. The full variable domain, in which reference TRBV25-1 and TRBJ2-2 provide the parts outside the CDR3, is EADIYQTPRYLVIGTGKKITLECSQTMGHDKMYWYQQDPGMELHLIHYSYGVNSTEKGDLSSESTVSRIRTEHFPLTLESARPSHTSQYLCASSAVGTANTGELFFGEGSRLTVL.

The CDR3 loop is CASSAFTGGANEKLFF. The CDR3 DNA reads as TGTGCCAGCAGCGCCTTTACAGGGGGAGCCAATGAAAAACTGTTTTTT. The genes are TRBV7-2 and TRBJ1-4; 8 bases line up with TRBD1. CDR3 length: 16 amino acids. With 5 bases clipped from V and 5 bases from J, the junction kept 10 bases outside the gene matches. Germline V gene data show CDR1 as SGHTA and CDR2 as FQGNSA.

This chain connects TRBV4-2 to TRBJ1-1; TRBD1 might be the D (5 bases). Germline CDR1 LGHNA, CDR2 YNFKEQ. This CDR3 contains 17 residues. The V gene lost 1 base and the J gene lost 0 bases, with 15 bases spanning the gap. For the CDR3, the DNA is TGTGCCAGCAGCCAAGCGACCGGGACTGCCCTGAACACTGAAGCTTTCTTT. This sequence encodes CASSQATGTALNTEAFF.

This rearrangement joins TRBV2 to TRBJ2-5; 12 bases align to TRBD2. In germline, CDR1 is SNHLY, CDR2 FYNNEI. The V gene end was trimmed by 6 bases and the J gene end by 1 base; junction bases not matched to a gene: 12. The CDR3 covers 18 residues. The CDR3 region has the DNA TGTGCCAGCAGGAGGACTAGCGGGATGCTGCGAGGCCAAGAGACCCAGTACTTC. This encodes CASRRTSGMLRGQETQYF.

This clone has only one observation. This chain uses TRBV12-5 with TRBJ1-2, with 8 bases fitting TRBD1. This CDR3 is built from 14 residues. Germline loops: CDR1 LGHNT, CDR2 FRNRAP. After removal of 9 bases from V and 5 bases from J, the junction contained 11 bases not matched to a gene. This CDR3 reads CARPQDRAKYGYTF. The CDR3 DNA follows: TGTGCTAGACCCCAGGACAGGGCAAAATATGGCTACACCTTC.

In its sample, this clone was seen a few times. The genes are TRBV10-2 and TRBJ2-1, with 11 bases lining up with TRBD2. Trimming cost V 6 bases and J 4 bases; bases outside gene matches: 2. Germline CDR1 and CDR2: WSHSY and SAAADI. The CDR3 runs to 14 residues. CDR3 residues: CASSLAGGYNEQFF. The CDR3 DNA is TGCGCCAGCAGCCTAGCGGGAGGTTACAATGAGCAGTTCTTC.

V is TRBV5-1 and J is TRBJ2-7, with TRBD2 identical over 10 bases. Germline V CDR1 and CDR2: SGHRS, YFSETQ. The trim removed 2 bases at V and 7 bases at J, leaving 9 bases unmatched. The CDR3 has 15 amino acids. The CDR3 nucleotides read TGCGCCAGCAGCTTCTCGCCTAGCGGGAGCGGAGAGCAGTACTTC. Translating gives CASSFSPSGSGEQYF.

This chain joins TRBV7-8 and TRBJ1-1; tentatively, D is TRBD1 (5 bases). The germline V and J ends were trimmed by 4 bases and 6 bases, with 18 bases remaining between them. From germline, CDR1 is SGHVS and CDR2 FQNEAQ. This CDR3 spans 15 amino acids. The CDR3 sequence: CASSYRPAGVAEAFF. CDR3 nucleotides: TGTGCCAGCAGCTACCGACCGGCGGGGGTGGCTGAAGCTTTCTTT.

A few counts support this clone. V and J are TRBV7-2 and TRBJ2-7; 11 bases are shared with TRBD1. The CDR3 is made up of 16 amino acids. J gave up 3 bases and V 5 bases, and 9 bases lay outside the gene matches. Germline-derived CDR1 and CDR2 are SGHTA and FQGNSA. The CDR3 sequence: CASSLRTGGGIYEQYF. The CDR3 DNA reads TGTGCCAGCAGCCTAAGGACAGGGGGCGGCATCTACGAGCAGTACTTC.

The rearrangement uses TRBV27 and TRBJ1-2; the D is unclear. Trimming removed 3 bases from V and 5 bases from J, with 13 bases in between. The germline V gene has CDR1 MNHEY and CDR2 SMNVEV (reference sequence). The CDR3 runs to 14 residues. The CDR3 is CASSFRPHQYGYTF. The DNA for the CDR3 is TGTGCCAGCAGTTTCAGGCCACATCAGTATGGCTACACCTTC.

This chain uses TRBV10-2 with TRBJ2-7, with 11 bases matching TRBD2. This CDR3 has 16 residues. J was trimmed by 2 bases and V by 8 bases; bases with no gene match: 11. Germline CDR1 reads WSHSY; CDR2 reads SAAADI. The CDR3 coding sequence is TGCGCCAGCTCCTTCACCCTTAGCGGGAGGGCCTACGAGCAGTACTTC. It encodes CASSFTLSGRAYEQYF.

This clone was picked up one time. The chain links TRBV28 to TRBJ2-7, with TRBD2 as a possible D gene (6 bases). The CDR3 sequence is 14 residues long. Germline CDR1 is MDHEN and CDR2 is SYDVKM. Between the trimmed V and J ends, which lost 6 bases and 7 bases, there was a span of 19 bases. CDR3 sequence: CASRRSGELGEQYF. CDR3 nucleotides: TGTGCCAGCAGGCGATCGGGGGAGTTAGGAGAGCAGTACTTC.

The chain carries TRBV12-5 and TRBJ1-1; no clear D gene. Germline CDR1 and CDR2: LGHNT and FRNRAP. The V and J ends lost 4 bases and 1 base respectively, with 7 bases between them. This CDR3 is built from 13 residues. The CDR3 DNA is TGTGCTAGTGGTTCACCAGGGAACACTGAAGCTTTCTTT. Translated, it gives CASGSPGNTEAFF. The full variable domain, rest sourced from reference TRBV12-5 and TRBJ1-1, is DARVTQTPRHKVTEMGQEVTMRCQPILGHNTVFWYRQTMMQGLELLAYFRNRAPLDDSGMPKDRFSAEMPDATLATLKIQPSEPRDSAVYFCASGSPGNTEAFFGQGTRLTVV.

DNA for the CDR3: TGTGCCAGCTCACCAGAGGGAGTGGCGAACACCATATATTTT. Translated, it gives CASSPEGVANTIYF. The gene calls are TRBV18 and TRBJ1-3; D call uncertain. The CDR3 is made up of 14 amino acids. Trimming removed 2 bases at V and 7 bases at J, with 12 bases between. The germline V gene encodes CDR1 KGHSH and CDR2 LQKENI.

V is TRBV9 and J is TRBJ1-1; weak D call: TRBD1 (5 bases). Germline assignment: CDR1 SGDLS and CDR2 YYNGEE. The CDR3 loop spans 17 amino acids. Trimming cost V 0 bases and J 0 bases, with 15 bases left between them. The CDR3 region has the DNA TGTGCCAGCAGCGTAGAGGCCAGAACAGGACTGAACACTGAAGCTTTCTTT. Its translation is CASSVEARTGLNTEAFF.

The V gene is TRBV9, the J gene TRBJ2-5, with 9 bases identical to TRBD1. V shed 0 bases, J shed 4 bases, and the junction held 7 bases outside the gene matches. Per the germline V gene, CDR1 is SGDLS and CDR2 is YYNGEE. CDR3 length: 16 residues. For the CDR3, the DNA is TGTGCCAGCAGCGTAGCGACAGGGGGTTTGGGAGAGACCCAGTACTTC. It yields the protein CASSVATGGLGETQYF. Drawing the rest from reference TRBV9 and TRBJ2-5, the complete variable domain is DSGVTQTPKHLITATGQRVTLRCSPRSGDLSVYWYQQSLDQGLQFLIQYYNGEERAKGNILERFSAQQFPDLHSELNLSSLELGDSALYFCASSVATGGLGETQYFGPGTRLLVL.

The chain joins TRBV6-6 to TRBJ2-7, with 9 nucleotides matching TRBD1. V gave up 11 bases and J gave up 4 bases; unmatched junction bases: 9. In germline, CDR1 is MNHNY, CDR2 SVGAGI (reference sequence). This CDR3 is built from 13 residues. The CDR3 spells CARGQGTGYEQYF. In DNA, the CDR3 is TGTGCCCGCGGACAGGGGACAGGGTACGAGCAGTACTTC.

J is TRBJ2-2 and V is TRBV28, with D perhaps matching TRBD2 (5 bases). Germline V gene data show CDR1 as MDHEN and CDR2 as SYDVKM. The V gene lost 7 bases and the J gene lost 1 base, with 10 bases spanning the gap. The CDR3 spans 14 residues. This CDR3 reads CASTEGENTGELFF. The CDR3 DNA reads TGTGCCAGCACCGAGGGAGAGAACACCGGGGAGCTGTTTTTT. The complete variable domain, with remaining parts taken from reference TRBV28 and TRBJ2-2, reads DVKVTQSSRYLVKRTGEKVFLECVQDMDHENMFWYRQDPGLGLRLIYFSYDVKMKEKGDIPEGYSVSREKKERFSLILESASTNQTSMYLCASTEGENTGELFFGEGSRLTVL.

This sequence joins TRBV9 and TRBJ2-1, with 8 bases matching TRBD2. Trimming removed 0 bases from V and 10 bases from J; junction bases left unmatched: 12. Germline CDR1 and CDR2: SGDLS and YYNGEE. The CDR3 totals 16 residues. DNA of the CDR3: TGTGCCAGCAGCGTAGAAGTAGCGCTCCCGGGGGGGGAGCAGTTCTTC. Its protein product is CASSVEVALPGGEQFF.